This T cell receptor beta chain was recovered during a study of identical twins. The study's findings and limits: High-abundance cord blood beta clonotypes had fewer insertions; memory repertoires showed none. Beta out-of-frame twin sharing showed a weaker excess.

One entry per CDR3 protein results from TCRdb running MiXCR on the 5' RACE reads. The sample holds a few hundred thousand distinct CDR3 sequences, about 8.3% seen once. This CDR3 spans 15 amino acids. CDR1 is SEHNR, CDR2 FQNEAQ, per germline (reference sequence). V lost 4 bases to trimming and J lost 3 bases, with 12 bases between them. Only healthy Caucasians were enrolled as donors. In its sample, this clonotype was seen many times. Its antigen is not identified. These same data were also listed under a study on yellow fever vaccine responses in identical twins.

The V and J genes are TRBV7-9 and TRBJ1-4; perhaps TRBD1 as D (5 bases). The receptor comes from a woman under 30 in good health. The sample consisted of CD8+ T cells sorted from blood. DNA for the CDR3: TGTGCCAGCAGCTCGCAGGGAGAGGCTAATGAAAAACTGTTTTTT. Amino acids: CASSSQGEANEKLFF.